The entry below gives a single TCR beta chain sequence along with its context. Its antigen is still unknown. The length of the CDR3 is 13 residues. The germline gives CDR1 MNHNY, CDR2 SVGAGI (reference sequence). Trimming took off 2 bases at V and 5 bases at J, with 9 bases between the two ends. The sample comes from a study of shared clonotypes between healthy human individuals. Broader study findings: Across subsets, estimated richness was generally greater for naive than for memory populations. When compared with the clonotypes that were shared by all four sorted-subset donors, the non-shared clonotypes turned out to have lower generation probabilities.

In the authors' methods: ImmunoSEQ supplied junction-only sequences lacking quality scores, so filtering was different. Profiling relied on immunoSEQ multiplex PCR, and the TCRdb table lists in-frame clones only, not all of them. The D gene and trimming were derived from the DNA, and the V and J assignments and clone size from that table. The repertoire holds approximately 1.4 million clones, approximately 98% seen once, with roughly 0.4% in the top ten. The V and J genes are TRBV6-6 and TRBJ1-1, with D unresolved. The source of this sequence is a man aged 25 to 40 in good health. Sequencing was performed on naive CD4+ T cells sorted from blood. Subset meaning: CD45RA+ positively selected. The CDR3 is CASSYRRGTEAFF. The CDR3 coding sequence is TGTGCCAGCAGTTACCGACGCGGGACTGAAGCTTTCTTT.